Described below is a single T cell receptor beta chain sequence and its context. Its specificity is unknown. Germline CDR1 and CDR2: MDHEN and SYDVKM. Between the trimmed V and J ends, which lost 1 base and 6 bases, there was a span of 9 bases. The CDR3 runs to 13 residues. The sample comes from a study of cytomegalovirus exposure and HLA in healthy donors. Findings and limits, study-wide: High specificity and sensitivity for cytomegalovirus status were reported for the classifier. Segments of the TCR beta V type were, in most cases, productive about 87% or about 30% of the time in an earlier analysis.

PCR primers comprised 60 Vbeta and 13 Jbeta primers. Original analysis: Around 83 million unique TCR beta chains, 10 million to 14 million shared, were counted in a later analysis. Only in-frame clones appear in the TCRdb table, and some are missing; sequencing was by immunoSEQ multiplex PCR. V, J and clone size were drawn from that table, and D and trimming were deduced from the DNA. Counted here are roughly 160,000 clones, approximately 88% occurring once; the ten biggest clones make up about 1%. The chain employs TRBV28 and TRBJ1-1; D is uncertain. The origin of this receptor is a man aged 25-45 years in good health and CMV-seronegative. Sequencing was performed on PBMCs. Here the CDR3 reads CASSLFGDAEAFF. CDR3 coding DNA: TGTGCCAGCAGTTTATTCGGGGATGCTGAAGCTTTCTTT.